In its sample, the clone carrying this TCR beta chain was seen many times. Its antigen is still unknown. This entry belongs to a study of neurological immune-mediated disorders. General study results and limits: HTLV-1-associated myelopathy had the most TCR clonal expansion, while multiple sclerosis had the least, a level that fell below healthy controls. Because no CDR3 amino acid sequences were shared across subjects by expanded clones, private repertoires were suggested in all groups.

J gave up 2 bases and V 5 bases, and 4 bases lay outside the gene matches. Germline CDR1 is SGHAT and CDR2 is FQNNGV. The CDR3 extends over 15 amino acids. cDNA synthesis was performed by 5'RACE with 10-nucleotide random UMIs. Via MiXCR, TCRdb re-called the 5' RACE reads, giving one row per CDR3 protein. The table includes tens of thousands of distinct CDR3 sequences, about 6% detected once. This chain joins TRBV11-2 and TRBJ1-5; 9 bases are shared with TRBD1. The sample comprised CD4+ T cells from blood. The sequence was obtained from a woman in her thirties or forties in good health. Here the CDR3 DNA reads TGTGCCAGCAGCCACGGACAGGGGCGCAATCAGCCCCAGCATTTT. Amino acid sequence: CASSHGQGRNQPQHF.